The TCR beta chain described here comes from a study of T cell repertoires in cytomegalovirus infection. Broader study findings: The ex vivo response was dominated by HLA-C-restricted CMV-specific TCR beta clonotypes.

The sample holds many counts of this clonotype. Its cognate antigen is unknown. Trimming cost V 2 bases and J 3 bases, with 10 bases left between them. This CDR3 spans 14 amino acids. Germline values: CDR1 SNHLY, CDR2 FYNNEI. TCRdb redid the calling of the reads with MiXCR, one entry per CDR3 protein. The sample includes about 400,000 distinct CDR3 sequences, 15% to 20% of them seen just once. Source material: PBMCs. The V and J genes are TRBV2 and TRBJ1-2; D is perhaps TRBD1 (5 bases). The origin of this receptor is a human donor in good health (CMV status not recorded). Some clones in this sample may be carry-over from other donors' samples. CDR3 loop: CASSEFRDDYGYTF. The CDR3 coding sequence is TGTGCCAGCAGTGAATTCCGGGACGACTATGGCTACACCTTC.